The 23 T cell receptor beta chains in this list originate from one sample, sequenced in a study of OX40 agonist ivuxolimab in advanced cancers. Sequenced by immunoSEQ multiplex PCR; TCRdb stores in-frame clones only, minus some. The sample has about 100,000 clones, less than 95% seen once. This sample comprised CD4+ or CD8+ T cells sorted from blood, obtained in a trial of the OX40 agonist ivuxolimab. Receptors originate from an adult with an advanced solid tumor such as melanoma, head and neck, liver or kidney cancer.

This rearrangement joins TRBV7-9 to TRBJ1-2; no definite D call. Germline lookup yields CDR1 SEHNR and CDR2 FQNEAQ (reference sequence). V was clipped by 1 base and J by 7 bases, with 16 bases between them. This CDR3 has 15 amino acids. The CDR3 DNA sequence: TGTGCCAGCAGCTTAGGCCAGCCCAGTAAGGGTGGCTACACCTTC. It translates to CASSLGQPSKGGYTF.

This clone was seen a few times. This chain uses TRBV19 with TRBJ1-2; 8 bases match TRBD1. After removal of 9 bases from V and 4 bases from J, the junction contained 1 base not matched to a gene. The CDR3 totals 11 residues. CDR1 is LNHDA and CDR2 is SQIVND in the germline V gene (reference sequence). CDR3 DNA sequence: TGTGCCAGCGGACAGGGCTATGGCTACACCTTC. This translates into CASGQGYGYTF.

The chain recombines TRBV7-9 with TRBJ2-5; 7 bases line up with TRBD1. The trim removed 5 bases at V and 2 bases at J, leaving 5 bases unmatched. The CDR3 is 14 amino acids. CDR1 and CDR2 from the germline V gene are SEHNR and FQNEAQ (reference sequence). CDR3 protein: CASSRPGQQETQYF. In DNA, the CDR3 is TGTGCCAGCAGCAGACCGGGACAGCAAGAGACCCAGTACTTC.

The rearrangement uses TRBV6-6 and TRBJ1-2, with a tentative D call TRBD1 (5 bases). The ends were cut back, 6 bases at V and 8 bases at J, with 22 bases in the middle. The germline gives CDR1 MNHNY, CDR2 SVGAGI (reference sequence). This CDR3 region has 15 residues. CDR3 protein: CASRRGLGEISGYTF. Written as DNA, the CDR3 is TGTGCCAGCAGGAGGGGATTAGGGGAAATATCGGGCTACACCTTC.

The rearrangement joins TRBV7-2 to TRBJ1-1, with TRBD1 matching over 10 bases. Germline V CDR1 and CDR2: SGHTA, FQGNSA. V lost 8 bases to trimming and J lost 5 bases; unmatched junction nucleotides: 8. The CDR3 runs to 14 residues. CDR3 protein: CASGDRGRVTEAFF. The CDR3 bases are TGTGCCAGCGGAGACAGGGGGCGAGTGACTGAAGCTTTCTTT.

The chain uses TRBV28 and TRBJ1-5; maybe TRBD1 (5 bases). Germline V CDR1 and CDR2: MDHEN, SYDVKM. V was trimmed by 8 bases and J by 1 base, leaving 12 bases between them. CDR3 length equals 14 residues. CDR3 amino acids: CASHTGVSNQPQHF. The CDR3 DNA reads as TGTGCCAGCCATACAGGAGTGAGCAATCAGCCCCAGCATTTT. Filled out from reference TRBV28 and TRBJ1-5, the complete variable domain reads DVKVTQSSRYLVKRTGEKVFLECVQDMDHENMFWYRQDPGLGLRLIYFSYDVKMKEKGDIPEGYSVSREKKERFSLILESASTNQTSMYLCASHTGVSNQPQHFGDGTRLSIL.

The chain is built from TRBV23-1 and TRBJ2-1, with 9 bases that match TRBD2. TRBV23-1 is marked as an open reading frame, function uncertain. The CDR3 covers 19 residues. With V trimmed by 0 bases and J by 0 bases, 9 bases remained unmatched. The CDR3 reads CASSQSASGKSCSYNEQFF. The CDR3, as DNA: TGCGCCAGCAGTCAATCGGCTAGCGGGAAGAGTTGCTCCTACAATGAGCAGTTCTTC.

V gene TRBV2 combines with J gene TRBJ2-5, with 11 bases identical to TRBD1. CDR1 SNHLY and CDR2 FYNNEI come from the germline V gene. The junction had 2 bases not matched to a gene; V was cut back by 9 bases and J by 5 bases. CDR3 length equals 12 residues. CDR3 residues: CASRDRGETQYF. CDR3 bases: TGTGCCAGTAGGGACAGGGGGGAGACCCAGTACTTC.

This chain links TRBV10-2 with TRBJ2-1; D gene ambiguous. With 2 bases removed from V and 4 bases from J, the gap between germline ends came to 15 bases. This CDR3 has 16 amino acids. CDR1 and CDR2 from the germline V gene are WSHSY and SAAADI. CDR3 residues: CASSELPTIRYNEQFF. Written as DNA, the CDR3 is TGCGCCAGCAGTGAGCTCCCTACTATCCGTTACAATGAGCAGTTCTTC.

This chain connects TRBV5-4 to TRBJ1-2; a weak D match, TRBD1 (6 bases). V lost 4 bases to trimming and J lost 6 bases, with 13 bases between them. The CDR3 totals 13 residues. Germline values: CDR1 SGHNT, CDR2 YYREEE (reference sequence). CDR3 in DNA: TGTGCCAGCAGCCCCCCGCAGGGGCATGGCTACACCTTC. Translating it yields CASSPPQGHGYTF.

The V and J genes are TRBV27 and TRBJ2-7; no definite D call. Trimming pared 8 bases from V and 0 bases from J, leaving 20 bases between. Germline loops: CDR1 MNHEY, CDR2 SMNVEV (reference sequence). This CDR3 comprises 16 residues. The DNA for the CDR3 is TGTGCCAGCTCCCGGAACACCCCACTGAGCTCCTACGAGCAGTACTTC. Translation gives CASSRNTPLSSYEQYF.

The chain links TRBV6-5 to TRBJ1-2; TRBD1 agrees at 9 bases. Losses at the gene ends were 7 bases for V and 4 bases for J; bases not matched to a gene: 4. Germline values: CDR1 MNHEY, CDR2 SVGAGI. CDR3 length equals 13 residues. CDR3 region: CASTPDRGYGYTF. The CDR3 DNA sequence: TGTGCCAGCACCCCGGACAGGGGCTATGGCTACACCTTC.

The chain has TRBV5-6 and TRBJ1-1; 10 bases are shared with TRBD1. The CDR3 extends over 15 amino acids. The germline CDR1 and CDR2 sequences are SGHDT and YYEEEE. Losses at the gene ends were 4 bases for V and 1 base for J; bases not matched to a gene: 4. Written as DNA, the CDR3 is TGTGCCAGCAGCCTAGGGACAGGGGAGAACACTGAAGCTTTCTTT. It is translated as CASSLGTGENTEAFF.

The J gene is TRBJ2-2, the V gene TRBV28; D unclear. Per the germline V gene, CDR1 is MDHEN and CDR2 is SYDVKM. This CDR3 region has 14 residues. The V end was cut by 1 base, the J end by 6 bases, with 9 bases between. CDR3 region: CASSLSSLAGELFF. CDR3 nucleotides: TGTGCCAGCAGTTTATCCTCCCTGGCCGGGGAGCTGTTTTTT.

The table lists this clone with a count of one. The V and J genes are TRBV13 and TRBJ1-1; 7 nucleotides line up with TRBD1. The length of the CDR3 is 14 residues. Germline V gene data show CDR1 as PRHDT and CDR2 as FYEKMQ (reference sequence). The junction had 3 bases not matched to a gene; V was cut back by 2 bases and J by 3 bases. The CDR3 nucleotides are TGTGCCAGCAGCTTACTGGGACAGTACACTGAAGCTTTCTTT. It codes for CASSLLGQYTEAFF.

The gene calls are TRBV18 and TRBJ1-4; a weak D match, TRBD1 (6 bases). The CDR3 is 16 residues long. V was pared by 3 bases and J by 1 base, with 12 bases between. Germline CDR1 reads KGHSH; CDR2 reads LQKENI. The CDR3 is CASSPEAGVTNEKLFF. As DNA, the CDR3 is TGTGCCAGCTCACCTGAGGCAGGGGTAACTAATGAAAAACTGTTTTTT.

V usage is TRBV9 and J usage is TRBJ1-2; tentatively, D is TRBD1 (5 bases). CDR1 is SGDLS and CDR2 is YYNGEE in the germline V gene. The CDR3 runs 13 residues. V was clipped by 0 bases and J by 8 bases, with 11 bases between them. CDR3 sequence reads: CASSVGQWGGYTF. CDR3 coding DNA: TGTGCCAGCAGCGTAGGCCAGTGGGGCGGCTACACCTTC.

CDR3 residues: CASSLRTGGPGTDTQYF. Here the CDR3 DNA reads TGTGCCAGCAGCTTAAGAACGGGAGGGCCTGGCACAGATACGCAGTATTTT. This chain uses TRBV13 with TRBJ2-3; 8 bases map to TRBD2. Per the germline V gene, CDR1 is PRHDT and CDR2 is FYEKMQ (reference sequence). The V gene end was trimmed by 2 bases and the J gene end by 1 base; junction bases not matched to a gene: 8. This CDR3 is 17 amino acids long. The entire variable domain, with the rest obtained from reference TRBV13 and TRBJ2-3, is as follows: AAGVIQSPRHLIKEKRETATLKCYPIPRHDTVYWYQQGPGQDPQFLISFYEKMQSDKGSIPDRFSAQQFSDYHSELNMSSLELGDSALYFCASSLRTGGPGTDTQYFGPGTRLTVL.

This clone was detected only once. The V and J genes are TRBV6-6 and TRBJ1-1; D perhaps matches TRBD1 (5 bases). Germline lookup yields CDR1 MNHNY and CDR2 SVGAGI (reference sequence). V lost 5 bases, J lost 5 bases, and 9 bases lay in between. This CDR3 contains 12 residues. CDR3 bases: TGTGCCAGCAGTGCGGGGGGAACTGAAGCTTTCTTT. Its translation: CASSAGGTEAFF.

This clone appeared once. In DNA, the CDR3 is TGTGCCAGCAGCTTTACAGGGGGCAATCAGCCCCAGCATTTT. This translates into CASSFTGGNQPQHF. V usage is TRBV9 and J usage is TRBJ1-5, with 7 bases aligning to TRBD1. V lost 4 bases, J lost 2 bases, and 3 bases stayed unmatched. The CDR3 runs 14 residues. Per germline, CDR1 SGDLS and CDR2 YYNGEE.

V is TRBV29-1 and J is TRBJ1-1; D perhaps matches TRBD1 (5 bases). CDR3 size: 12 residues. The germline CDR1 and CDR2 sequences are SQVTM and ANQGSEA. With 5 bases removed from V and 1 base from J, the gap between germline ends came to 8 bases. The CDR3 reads CSVSDRNTEAFF. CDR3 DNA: TGCAGCGTTAGTGACAGGAACACTGAAGCTTTCTTT.

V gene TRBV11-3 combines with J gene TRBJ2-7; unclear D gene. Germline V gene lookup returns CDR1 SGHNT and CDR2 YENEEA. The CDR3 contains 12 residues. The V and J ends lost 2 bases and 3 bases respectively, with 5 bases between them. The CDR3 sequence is CASSLQIYEQYF. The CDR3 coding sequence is TGTGCCAGCAGCTTACAGATCTACGAGCAGTACTTC.

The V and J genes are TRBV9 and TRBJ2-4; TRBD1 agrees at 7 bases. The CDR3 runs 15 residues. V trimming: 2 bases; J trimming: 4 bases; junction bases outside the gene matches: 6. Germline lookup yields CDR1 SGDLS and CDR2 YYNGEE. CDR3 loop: CASSVTGDSKNIQYF. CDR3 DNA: TGTGCCAGCAGCGTCACAGGGGATTCGAAAAACATTCAGTACTTC.